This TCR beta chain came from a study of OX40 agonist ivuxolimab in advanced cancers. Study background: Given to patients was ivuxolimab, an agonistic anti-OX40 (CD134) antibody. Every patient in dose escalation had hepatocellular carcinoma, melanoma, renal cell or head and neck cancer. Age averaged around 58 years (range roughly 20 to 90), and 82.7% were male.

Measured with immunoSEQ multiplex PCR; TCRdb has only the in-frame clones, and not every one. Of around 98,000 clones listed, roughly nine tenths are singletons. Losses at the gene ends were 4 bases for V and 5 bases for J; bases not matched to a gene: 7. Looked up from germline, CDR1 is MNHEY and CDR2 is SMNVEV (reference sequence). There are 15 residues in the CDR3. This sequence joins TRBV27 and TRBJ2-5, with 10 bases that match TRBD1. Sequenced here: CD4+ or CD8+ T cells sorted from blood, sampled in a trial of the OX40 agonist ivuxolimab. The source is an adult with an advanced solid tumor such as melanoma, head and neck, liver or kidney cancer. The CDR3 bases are TGTGCCAGCAGTTCCCCGACAGGGGGCGCGGAGACCCAGTACTTC. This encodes CASSSPTGGAETQYF.